A selection of T cell receptor beta chains follows, all from one sample in a study of T cells in Graves' hyperthyroidism and ophthalmopathy. TCRdb fed the multiplex PCR reads into MiXCR, producing one record per CDR3 protein. The table has roughly 740,000 distinct CDR3 sequences, about 15% seen once. The sample comprised blood. Receptors were obtained from a young man with Graves' hyperthyroidism. The CDR3 runs from the conserved cysteine through the conserved F or W. The D gene is left open where the match is weak. Only part of the rows carry a size: once, few, many, or a class if the clone is expanded.

TRBD1 | few | TRBJ2-5 | TRBV28 | TGTGCCAGCAGAGATCCGGGACAGGGGGCGTCCCAGTACTTC | CASRDPGQGASQYF
TRBD1 | many | TRBJ1-1 | TRBV28 | TGTGCCAGCAGTTTGGCAGGGGGGGCCTTGAACACTGAAGCTTTCTTT | CASSLAGGALNTEAFF
. | many | TRBJ1-5 | TRBV13 | TGTGCCAGCAGCTTAGGTCGTAGCAATCAGCCCCAGCATTTT | CASSLGRSNQPQHF
TRBD1 | many | TRBJ1-1 | TRBV29-1 | TGCAGCGTAGCCACAGGGGGCGAGAGCACTGAAGCTTTCTTT | CSVATGGESTEAFF
TRBD2 | few | TRBJ2-3 | TRBV4-3 | TGCGCCAGCAGCCAAGAATTTAGCGGGAGTACAGATACGCAGTATTTT | CASSQEFSGSTDTQYF
. | many | TRBJ2-1 | TRBV28 | TGTGCCAGCAGTACAGTTTATCCTTACAATGAGCAGTTCTTC | CASSTVYPYNEQFF
. | few | TRBJ1-1 | TRBV9 | TGTGCCAGCAGCGTAGGGTCAGGGGTAGAAAACACTGAAGCTTTCTTT | CASSVGSGVENTEAFF
. | . | TRBJ2-1 | TRBV24-1 | TGTGCCACCAGTGATCCCGGGCCCTTAAGCTCCTACAATGAGCAGTTCTTC | CATSDPGPLSSYNEQFF
TRBD2 | many | TRBJ2-1 | TRBV30 | TGTGCCTGGACCCCCCGGGCGGGAGTGATCCATGAGCAGTTCTTC | CAWTPRAGVIHEQFF
TRBD2 | . | TRBJ2-7 | TRBV20-1 | TGCAGCGGGACGACTAGCGGGCCTTACGAGCAGTACTTC | CSGTTSGPYEQYF
TRBD2 | many | TRBJ2-1 | TRBV28 | TGTGCCAGCACCCTGGGACTAGCGGCCTACAATGAGCAGTTCTTC | CASTLGLAAYNEQFF
TRBD2 | . | TRBJ2-7 | TRBV28 | TGTGCCAGCAGTTTACGGGGGGGACTAGGATTCGGGTACGAGCAGTACTTC | CASSLRGGLGFGYEQYF
TRBD2 | . | TRBJ2-1 | TRBV19 | TGTGCCAGTAGCCAACGCGGGGGGAGCTCCTACAATGAGCAGTTCTTC | CASSQRGGSSYNEQFF
TRBD2 | . | TRBJ2-3 | TRBV19 | TGTGCCACCCGGGGGGATAGCGGGAGCACAGATACGCAGTATTTT | CATRGDSGSTDTQYF
. | many | TRBJ2-2 | TRBV28 | TGTGCCAGCAGTTTTTTCGCCAGGGGCACCGGGGAGCTGTTTTTT | CASSFFARGTGELFF
. | . | TRBJ2-7 | TRBV20-1 | TGCAGTGCTAGGGAGGGGGGGATGAACGAGCAGTACTTC | CSAREGGMNEQYF
TRBD1 | many | TRBJ1-1 | TRBV5-1 | TGCGCCAGCAGCTTGGACGCGGAGACTACAGGGGGGTTGAACACTGAAGCTTTCTTT | CASSLDAETTGGLNTEAFF
. | many | TRBJ2-1 | TRBV12-3/TRBV12-4 | TGTGCCAGCAGTTTAGGGAGGGCCGGCAATGAGCAGTTCTTC | CASSLGRAGNEQFF
. | . | TRBJ1-5 | TRBV4-3 | TGCGCCAGTAGTCATACACTAATGACAGGATACAGCAATCAGCCCCAGCATTTT | CASSHTLMTGYSNQPQHF
TRBD2 | many | TRBJ2-2 | TRBV20-1 | TGCAGTGCTAGCACTAGCGGGAGATCCGGGGAGCTGTTTTTT | CSASTSGRSGELFF
TRBD2 | many | TRBJ2-5 | TRBV5-1 | TGCGCCAGCAGACCTAGCGGGAGGGTAGATGAGACCCAGTACTTC | CASRPSGRVDETQYF
TRBD1 | . | TRBJ2-7 | TRBV11-2 | TGTGCCAGCAGCACAGGCAGGGGGCTCGGCGAGCAGTACTTC | CASSTGRGLGEQYF
. | . | TRBJ2-7 | TRBV10-2 | TGCGCCAGCAGTGGCCCCTTGAGGCCGACCTACGAGCAGTACTTC | CASSGPLRPTYEQYF
TRBD2 | many | TRBJ2-3 | TRBV28 | TGTGCCAGCAGACCTCTAGCGGGAGGGCCCGAGGGCACAGATACGCAGTATTTT | CASRPLAGGPEGTDTQYF
TRBD2 | many | TRBJ2-5 | TRBV20-1 | TGCAGTGCTAAGTCTAGCGGAGTCCAAGAGACCCAGTACTTC | CSAKSSGVQETQYF
. | . | TRBJ1-2 | TRBV30 | TGTGCCTGGAGTGTACGGCAGGGAACAAGTGGCTACACCTTC | CAWSVRQGTSGYTF
. | . | TRBJ1-5 | TRBV24-1 | TGTGCCACCAGTGATCAAAGTCAGCCCCAGCATTTT | CATSDQSQPQHF
TRBD1 | . | TRBJ1-6 | TRBV12-3/TRBV12-4 | TGTGCCAGCAGATGGGGACAGGGAGGTTCACCCCTCCACTTT | CASRWGQGGSPLHF
TRBD2 | few | TRBJ2-7 | TRBV3-1 | TGTGCCAGCAGCCAATTGCTAGCGGGAGGGGACGAGCAGTACTTC | CASSQLLAGGDEQYF
. | few | TRBJ2-1 | TRBV19 | TGTGCCAGTAGCCCGGGACACCTTAGAGGAACTGAGCAGTTCTTC | CASSPGHLRGTEQFF
. | many | TRBJ1-1 | TRBV27 | TGTGCCAGCAGTTTCAGCAGGGGCGACACTGAAGCTTTCTTT | CASSFSRGDTEAFF
. | . | TRBJ1-1 | TRBV20-1 | TGCAGTGCTACCTTAGGGGGGGGGCCGGGATCCACTGAAGCTTTCTTT | CSATLGGGPGSTEAFF
. | many | TRBJ2-5 | TRBV7-2 | TGTGCCAGCAGCTTAGTAGGGACCGAGACCCAGTACTTC | CASSLVGTETQYF
TRBD1 | . | TRBJ1-5 | TRBV12-3/TRBV12-4 | TGTGCCAGCAGCCCGGGACAGAGGGGGATCCAGCCCCAGCATTTT | CASSPGQRGIQPQHF
. | few | TRBJ1-2 | TRBV6-1 | TGTGCCAGCAGTGAACAGCCCTATGGCTACACCTTC | CASSEQPYGYTF
. | . | TRBJ1-2 | TRBV10-3 | TGTGCCATCAGTGACCCCCTTAGGGGGAAATATGGCTACACCTTC | CAISDPLRGKYGYTF
TRBD1 | few | TRBJ2-6 | TRBV7-3 | TGTGCCAGCAGCCCTCGGCAGGGGGCTGGGGCCAACGTCCTGACTTTC | CASSPRQGAGANVLTF
. | many | TRBJ2-5 | TRBV7-9 | TGTGCCAGCAGCTCTAGTGAGGGAGAGACCCAGTACTTC | CASSSSEGETQYF
TRBD1 | . | TRBJ1-5 | TRBV20-1 | TGCAGTGGCCGACAGGGTGGTAATCAGCCCCAGCATTTT | CSGRQGGNQPQHF
. | . | TRBJ2-5 | TRBV2 | TGTGCCAGCAGTGAGTTTTCGGAGGCGGGCAAAGAGACCCAGTACTTC | CASSEFSEAGKETQYF
TRBD2 | . | TRBJ2-2 | TRBV28 | TGTGCCAGCAGTTTATCGGCTGGCGGGAGCTGGGATAGCGGGGAGCTGTTTTTT | CASSLSAGGSWDSGELFF
. | few | TRBJ1-6 | TRBV20-1 | TGCAGTGCTAGGGCTAGCTCCTATAATTCACCCCTCCACTTT | CSARASSYNSPLHF
. | few | TRBJ2-1 | TRBV5-1 | TGCGCCAGCCGGGACCGCCCCTCCTACAATGAGCAGTTCTTC | CASRDRPSYNEQFF
. | . | TRBJ2-2 | TRBV19 | TGTGCCAGTAGTACCCCCGGCAGGGGTGGAGGGGAGCTGTTTTTT | CASSTPGRGGGELFF
. | many | TRBJ1-1 | TRBV6-5 | TGTGCCAGCAGTTACGACGCTTATGGTGAAGCTTTCTTT | CASSYDAYGEAFF